A single T cell receptor beta chain is shown here with its context. The sample comes from a study of tumor-infiltrating lymphocytes in primary liver carcinoma. They got blood RNA out of unsorted whole blood and also pulled out germline DNA. The CDR3 is 14 residues long. V lost 2 bases and J 7 bases, leaving 11 bases between the germline ends. Per the germline V gene, CDR1 is MNHEY and CDR2 is SVGEGT. Production of TCR beta cDNA used 500 ng total RNA together with a constant-region primer. A slightly modified ARM-PCR protocol with three nested multiplex PCR rounds produced these TCR beta libraries. The first two PCR rounds used TRBV1-TRBV30 forward primers with a C-beta reverse primer, nine to eleven cycles each. TCRdb called the multiplex PCR reads again in MiXCR, with one record for every CDR3 protein. The table includes approximately 310,000 distinct CDR3 sequences, less than 75% detected once.

Sequencing was carried out using peripheral blood. The chain links TRBV6-2 or TRBV6-3 to TRBJ2-2; tentative D call: TRBD2 (6 bases). This clonotype was sampled from a man aged 40-50 years with primary liver carcinoma and hepatitis B virus infection. CDR3 sequence: CASSYGGNSGELFF. The CDR3, as DNA: TGTGCCAGCAGTTACGGCGGGAATAGCGGGGAGCTGTTTTTT.